The clone carrying this T cell receptor beta chain was detected only a few times. This CDR3 is 13 amino acids long. Germline lookup yields CDR1 SGHRS and CDR2 YFSETQ. V gave up 7 bases and J gave up 6 bases; unmatched junction bases: 8. MiXCR, applied by TCRdb to the RACE reads, yields one record per CDR3 protein. The sample lists 350,000 or so distinct CDR3 sequences; about 7% were seen once. Documented time point: patch test 1, 2 weeks after DPC sensitization. Indicated treatment: therapeutic diphenylcyclopropenone sensitization with weekly scalp DPC. The sample originates from a study of human T cells and chemical hapten exposure.

The sequenced sample was whole blood, obtained in connection with sensitization to the hapten diphenylcyclopropenone (DPC). The receptor's source is a woman younger than 30 with alopecia areata. Some clones in this sample may be carry-over from other donors' samples. V and J are TRBV5-1 and TRBJ2-7; TRBD1 matches at 9 bases. CDR3 region: CASSGTGFGEQYF. CDR3 in DNA: TGCGCCAGCTCCGGGACAGGGTTTGGCGAGCAGTACTTC.